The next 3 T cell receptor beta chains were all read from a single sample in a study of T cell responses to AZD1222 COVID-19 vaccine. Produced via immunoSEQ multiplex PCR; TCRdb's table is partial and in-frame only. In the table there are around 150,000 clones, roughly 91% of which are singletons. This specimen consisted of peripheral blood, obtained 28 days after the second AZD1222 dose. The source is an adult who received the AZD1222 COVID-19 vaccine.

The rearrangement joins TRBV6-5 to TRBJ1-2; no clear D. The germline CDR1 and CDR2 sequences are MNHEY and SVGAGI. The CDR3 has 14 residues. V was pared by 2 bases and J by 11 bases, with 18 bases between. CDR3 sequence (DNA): TGTGCCAGCAGTTACGAGGCTCTCAGAGCGGGATACACCTTC. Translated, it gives CASSYEALRAGYTF.

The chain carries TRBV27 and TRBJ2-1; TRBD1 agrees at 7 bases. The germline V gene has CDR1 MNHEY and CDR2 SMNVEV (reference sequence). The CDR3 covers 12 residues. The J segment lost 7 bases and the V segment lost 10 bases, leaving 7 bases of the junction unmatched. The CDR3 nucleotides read TGTGCCACCAGACAGGGACGTAATGAGCAGTTCTTC. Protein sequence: CATRQGRNEQFF.

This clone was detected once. CDR3 protein: CASSFYGTDTQYF. The CDR3 DNA reads as TGTGCCAGCAGCTTTTACGGGACAGATACGCAGTATTTT. The V gene is TRBV5-4, the J gene TRBJ2-3; D remains ambiguous. The V gene lost 2 bases and the J gene lost 3 bases, with 7 bases spanning the gap. Germline values: CDR1 SGHNT, CDR2 YYREEE (reference sequence). The CDR3 totals 13 residues.